The 32 T cell receptor beta chains presented below share a single source sample, sequenced in a study of post-analysis software for immune sequencing data. Unique-molecular-identifier-tagged TCR beta cDNA libraries were used. TCRdb processed the PCR reads anew with MiXCR; each CDR3 protein has one entry. The sample yields about 620,000 distinct CDR3 sequences, 44% seen once. These receptors' targets are unknown. The study, taken as a whole, reports: Patients used five TRBV segments, including TRBV5-6, TRBV5-1 and TRBV20-1, more often than controls.

Sequenced sample: blood. Receptor source: a girl between 10 and 17 years old with multiple sclerosis.

The chain is built from TRBV20-1 and TRBJ2-3; D is undetermined. CDR3 length: 14 residues. The germline V gene encodes CDR1 DFQATT and CDR2 SNEGSKA (reference sequence). Between the trimmed V and J ends, which lost 0 bases and 0 bases, there was a span of 7 bases. The CDR3 coding sequence is TGCAGTGCTAGAGATGAGACTAGCACAGATACGCAGTATTTT. It codes for CSARDETSTDTQYF.

The V and J genes are TRBV10-1 and TRBJ2-4; 7 bases map to TRBD2. The CDR3 contains 15 residues. The V and J ends lost 5 bases and 2 bases, in that order; junction bases with no gene match: 6. The germline V gene has CDR1 WNHNN and CDR2 SYGVQD (reference sequence). In DNA, the CDR3 is TGCGCCAGCAGTACGAGCGGGACCTCCAAAAACATTCAGTACTTC. Amino acid sequence: CASSTSGTSKNIQYF.

The J gene is TRBJ2-3, the V gene TRBV2, with 7 bases lining up with TRBD1. V lost 7 bases to trimming and J lost 1 base; unmatched junction nucleotides: 5. Germline V CDR1 and CDR2: SNHLY, FYNNEI. This CDR3 has 14 residues. The CDR3 region is CASNPDRGTDTQYF. CDR3 DNA sequence: TGTGCCAGCAACCCTGACAGGGGCACAGATACGCAGTATTTT.

The rearrangement uses TRBV6-5 and TRBJ1-1; no clear D. V lost 8 bases and J 0 bases, leaving 10 bases between the germline ends. Germline CDR1 MNHEY, CDR2 SVGAGI. The CDR3 is 13 residues long. CDR3 protein: CASGPGMNTEAFF. The CDR3, as DNA: TGTGCCAGCGGACCGGGGATGAACACTGAAGCTTTCTTT.

V usage is TRBV7-9 and J usage is TRBJ2-4, with D uncertain. Germline CDR1 SEHNR, CDR2 FQNEAQ (reference sequence). Trimming removed 4 bases from V and 1 base from J, with 14 bases in between. The CDR3 sequence is 16 residues long. CDR3 sequence: CASSSRRAVAKNIQYF. In DNA form, the CDR3 reads TGTGCCAGCAGCTCCCGACGTGCCGTCGCCAAAAACATTCAGTACTTC.

The gene calls are TRBV2 and TRBJ2-1, with a possible D match to TRBD1 (5 bases). The CDR3 runs 16 residues. V lost 6 bases and J 6 bases, leaving 21 bases between the germline ends. The germline V gene encodes CDR1 SNHLY and CDR2 FYNNEI. CDR3 loop: CASSGPGQGFVNEQFF. CDR3 in DNA: TGTGCCAGCAGCGGGCCAGGGCAGGGATTTGTCAATGAGCAGTTCTTC. The variable domain in full, with the rest retrieved from reference TRBV2 and TRBJ2-1, is EPEVTQTPSHQVTQMGQEVILRCVPISNHLYFYWYRQILGQKVEFLVSFYNNEISEKSEIFDDQFSVERPDGSNFTLKIRSTKLEDSAMYFCASSGPGQGFVNEQFFGPGTRLTVL.

The genes are TRBV5-1 and TRBJ2-3, with TRBD2 matching 12 bases. V was clipped by 2 bases and J by 5 bases; unmatched bases: 6. Germline CDR1 is SGHRS and CDR2 is YFSETQ. The CDR3 is 16 amino acids. The CDR3 is CASSFGLAGIIDTQYF. The CDR3 DNA reads as TGCGCCAGCAGCTTTGGACTAGCGGGGATAATAGATACGCAGTATTTT.

This clonotype occurred once. The chain employs TRBV6-4 and TRBJ2-2, with D possibly TRBD1 on 5 matching bases. V was clipped by 6 bases and J by 5 bases, with 10 bases between them. Germline CDR1 reads MRHNA; CDR2 reads SNTAGT. This CDR3 has 13 amino acids. CDR3 protein: CASSETETGELFF. The CDR3 DNA sequence: TGTGCCAGCAGCGAGACAGAAACCGGGGAGCTGTTTTTT.

The CDR3: CASSATGTSAFQYF. Written as DNA, the CDR3 is TGTGCCAGCAGCGCAACCGGGACTAGCGCTTTTCAGTACTTC. The genes are TRBV9 and TRBJ2-4; 10 nucleotides align to TRBD2. Germline V gene sequence: CDR1 SGDLS, CDR2 YYNGEE. Germline trimming cut 3 bases from V and 11 bases from J; bases unmatched to any gene: 8. The CDR3 loop spans 14 amino acids.

This clonotype was observed a handful of times. The V call is TRBV29-1, the J call TRBJ2-1, with D possibly matching TRBD2 (5 bases). The V gene's germline CDR1 is SQVTM and CDR2 ANQGSEA. This CDR3 has 14 amino acids. Trimming removed 8 bases at V and 2 bases at J, with 16 bases between. CDR3 DNA: TGCAGCCCCGGGGTTGCGGATGCCTACAATGAGCAGTTCTTC. Translated, it gives CSPGVADAYNEQFF.

V and J are TRBV18 and TRBJ1-1, with D unresolved. This CDR3 spans 15 amino acids. Germline V gene data show CDR1 as KGHSH and CDR2 as LQKENI. V gave up 0 bases and J gave up 11 bases, with 19 bases separating them. In DNA form, the CDR3 reads TGTGCCAGCTCACCACCGGTTTTCTCGGGGAGTGAGGCTTTCTTT. The encoded protein is CASSPPVFSGSEAFF.

To note about this clonotype: Sequence at one end of the junction differs from germline and may be a read error. The chain carries TRBV12-3 or TRBV12-4 and TRBJ2-6; a possible D gene is TRBD2 (5 bases). The CDR3 covers 16 residues. The CDR3 loop reads CASSSRSGSGANVLTF. In nucleotides, the CDR3 is TGTGCCAGTAGTTCCCGAAGCGGTTCTGGGGCCAACGTCCTGACTTTC.

The chain couples TRBV7-9 to TRBJ1-5; TRBD1 matches at 8 bases. The CDR3 is 15 amino acids. Germline CDR1 reads SEHNR; CDR2 reads FQNEAQ (reference sequence). V shed 5 bases and J 4 bases; nucleotides not matched to a gene: 7. The CDR3 bases are TGTGCCAGCAGCGGTGGTGGACAGGGTAATCAGCCCCAGCATTTT. It specifies CASSGGGQGNQPQHF.

This clonotype was seen a handful of times. The chain couples TRBV7-2 to TRBJ2-5; D unclear. V was shortened by 2 bases and J by 1 base, with 8 bases between the two germline ends. The CDR3 sequence is 14 residues long. CDR1 is SGHTA, CDR2 FQGNSA, per germline. The CDR3 here is CASSLSVGQETQYF. The CDR3 DNA follows: TGTGCCAGCAGCTTATCGGTAGGCCAAGAGACCCAGTACTTC.

This clonotype was found a few times. V gene TRBV10-3 combines with J gene TRBJ2-7; D call uncertain. Near its end, the DNA agrees better with TRBJ2-5, so the J call may be wrong. The CDR3 has 14 residues. Germline V gene sequence: CDR1 ENHRY, CDR2 SYGVKD. CDR3 protein: CAISELLQGETQYF. The CDR3 DNA sequence: TGTGCCATCAGTGAATTATTACAAGGAGAGACCCAGTACTTC.

The rearrangement joins TRBV12-3 or TRBV12-4 to TRBJ2-7; no definite D call. V lost 5 bases, J lost 0 bases, and 11 bases lay in between. The CDR3 has 14 amino acids. CDR3 sequence: CASSPWTDSYEQYF. In DNA, the CDR3 is TGTGCCAGCAGTCCGTGGACGGACTCCTACGAGCAGTACTTC.

The chain uses TRBV3-1 and TRBJ2-7; TRBD1 aligns across 8 bases. The CDR3 totals 15 residues. Looked up from germline, CDR1 is LGHDT and CDR2 is YNNKEL (reference sequence). V gave up 4 bases and J gave up 6 bases; unmatched junction bases: 11. In nucleotides, the CDR3 is TGTGCCAGCAGCCCGTCGTACGGGACAGGCGTCGAGCAGTACTTC. It is translated as CASSPSYGTGVEQYF.

This chain joins TRBV7-9 and TRBJ2-3, with no clear D. Trimming stripped 4 bases from V and 6 bases from J, with 17 bases between. CDR1 and CDR2 (germline): SEHNR, FQNEAQ (reference sequence). There are 15 residues in the CDR3. CDR3 loop: CASSSPRNPIDTQYF. The CDR3, as DNA: TGTGCCAGCAGCTCACCCCGCAATCCCATCGATACGCAGTATTTT.

The chain joins TRBV30 to TRBJ1-2; perhaps TRBD1 as D (6 bases). Looked up from germline, CDR1 is GTSNPN and CDR2 is SVGIG (reference sequence). The CDR3 sequence is 11 residues long. The V end was cut by 0 bases, the J end by 7 bases, with 6 bases between. The chain's CDR3 is CAWSVGGGYTF. For the CDR3, the DNA is TGTGCCTGGAGTGTAGGGGGTGGCTACACCTTC. The whole variable domain, remainder taken from reference TRBV30 and TRBJ1-2, is SQTIHQWPATLVQPVGSPLSLECTVEGTSNPNLYWYRQAAGRGLQLLFYSVGIGQISSEVPQNLSASRPQDRQFILSSKKLLLSDSGFYLCAWSVGGGYTFGSGTRLTVV.

This clonotype was observed a few times. The chain couples TRBV2 to TRBJ2-4; no clear D. The CDR3 extends over 16 amino acids. Germline CDR1 SNHLY, CDR2 FYNNEI. V lost 1 base and J lost 7, with 17 bases in between. CDR3 in DNA: TGTGCCAGCAGTGAAGGTTTTGGCCTGCAACGGAACATTCAGTACTTC. This encodes CASSEGFGLQRNIQYF.

This clonotype was seen more than once but under ten times. The chain is built from TRBV5-1 and TRBJ2-4, with 8 bases identical to TRBD1. The J call may not be correct, given that the DNA end is closer to TRBJ2-7. CDR3 length: 14 amino acids. Germline lookup yields CDR1 SGHRS and CDR2 YFSETQ. This CDR3 reads CASSLGAQGGEQYF. In DNA, the CDR3 is TGCGCCAGCAGCCTTGGCGCACAGGGGGGCGAGCAGTACTTC.

The chain links TRBV20-1 to TRBJ2-3, with 10 bases fitting TRBD2. Germline CDR1 DFQATT, CDR2 SNEGSKA (reference sequence). Trimming at V came to 3 bases and at J to 2 bases, leaving 5 bases not matched to a gene. The CDR3 spans 15 residues. CDR3 residues: CSASATSGNTDTQYF. The DNA of the CDR3 is TGCAGTGCTAGTGCCACTAGCGGGAACACAGATACGCAGTATTTT.

This chain connects TRBV24-1 to TRBJ2-3; D is possibly TRBD2 (5 bases). Germline V gene lookup returns CDR1 KGHDR and CDR2 SFDVKD. This CDR3 is 16 amino acids long. V shed 4 bases and J shed 1 base, with 14 bases lying between them. The CDR3 region has the DNA TGTGCCACCAGTGACTCGGACTTCTACCGCACAGATACGCAGTATTTT. Protein sequence: CATSDSDFYRTDTQYF.

This clonotype was recorded a few times. This rearrangement joins TRBV10-3 to TRBJ2-3, with 9 bases matching TRBD2. The CDR3 sequence is 15 residues long. Germline CDR1 is ENHRY and CDR2 is SYGVKD. V lost 6 bases and J lost 10; bases outside the gene matches: 14. The DNA of the CDR3 is TGTGCCATCAGCCCCCAGCGGGGGGAGGAATTGGCGCAGTATTTT. Amino acids: CAISPQRGEELAQYF.

This clonotype was found many times. This chain connects TRBV6-4 to TRBJ2-3; 11 nucleotides match TRBD1. Germline trimming cut 3 bases from V and 4 bases from J; bases unmatched to any gene: 0. The CDR3 loop spans 14 amino acids. Germline CDR1 reads MRHNA; CDR2 reads SNTAGT. The CDR3 loop reads CASSEGQGADTQYF. The CDR3 nucleotides read TGTGCCAGCAGTGAGGGACAGGGGGCAGATACGCAGTATTTT.

This clonotype has more than one count but fewer than ten. The chain employs TRBV9 and TRBJ2-7; 7 positions match TRBD1. Germline trimming cut 0 bases from V and 2 bases from J; bases unmatched to any gene: 8. The CDR3 is made up of 16 amino acids. The germline gives CDR1 SGDLS, CDR2 YYNGEE. The CDR3 reads CASSVAGQAMTYEQYF. CDR3 DNA sequence: TGTGCCAGCAGCGTAGCAGGACAGGCCATGACCTACGAGCAGTACTTC.

The chain combines TRBV2 with TRBJ2-3; D tentatively reads TRBD1 or TRBD2 (5 bases each). Trimming took off 7 bases at V and 0 bases at J, with 14 bases between the two ends. This CDR3 has 15 amino acids. Germline loops: CDR1 SNHLY, CDR2 FYNNEI. CDR3 in amino acids: CASKGSRASTDTQYF. The CDR3, as DNA: TGTGCCAGCAAGGGGAGTAGGGCTAGCACAGATACGCAGTATTTT.

A few counts support this clonotype. The chain couples TRBV10-2 to TRBJ2-1; the D is unclear. This CDR3 is built from 13 residues. Germline CDR1 reads WSHSY; CDR2 reads SAAADI. The V gene lost 2 bases and the J gene lost 5 bases, with 7 bases spanning the gap. CDR3 sequence reads: CASSENSNNEQFF. CDR3 nucleotides: TGCGCCAGCAGTGAGAATAGCAACAATGAGCAGTTCTTC.

This clonotype has a handful of counts. The V call is TRBV27, the J call TRBJ2-4, with D possibly being TRBD1 (5 bases). The CDR3 runs 13 residues. V lost 6 bases and J lost 9, with 15 bases in between. Germline CDR1 reads MNHEY; CDR2 reads SMNVEV (reference sequence). CDR3 amino acids: CASSPKTASIQYF. The DNA for the CDR3 is TGTGCCAGCAGCCCAAAGACAGCTAGCATTCAGTACTTC.

This chain connects TRBV12-3 or TRBV12-4 to TRBJ2-1; D could derive from TRBD1 or TRBD2 (5 bases each). The ends were cut back, 8 bases at V and 13 bases at J, with 21 bases in the middle. The CDR3 consists of 13 residues. CDR3 sequence reads: CASGRDEQETQFF. In DNA, the CDR3 is TGTGCCAGCGGCCGGGACGAACAAGAGACCCAGTTCTTC.

This chain uses TRBV5-5 with TRBJ1-1; 8 bases are a match to TRBD1. Germline CDR1 and CDR2: SGHKS and YYEKEE (reference sequence). CDR3 length: 12 residues. Trimming removed 4 bases from V and 6 bases from J; junction bases left unmatched: 2. The CDR3, as DNA: TGTGCCAGCAGCCAGGGGGCATCTGAAGCTTTCTTT. As protein: CASSQGASEAFF.

The count of this clonotype is one. The chain recombines TRBV12-3 or TRBV12-4 with TRBJ2-3; the D gene could be TRBD1 or TRBD2 (6 bases each). This CDR3 spans 16 amino acids. Trimming took off 7 bases at V and 0 bases at J, with 17 bases between the two ends. In DNA form, the CDR3 reads TGTGCCAGCACCGAAAAGATCGGGGGCAGCACAGATACGCAGTATTTT. This codes for CASTEKIGGSTDTQYF.